This T cell receptor (beta chain) derives from a study of identical twins. Trimming shortened V by 6 bases and J by 4 bases, and 15 bases separated the two germline ends. This CDR3 has 14 amino acids. CDR1 and CDR2 (germline): SGDLS, YYNGEE. This clonotype has just a few counts. MiXCR, applied by TCRdb to the 5' RACE reads, yields one record per CDR3 protein. The data contain around 680,000 distinct CDR3 sequences, around 8.3% of them singletons. These data were likewise used in another study, on yellow fever vaccine responses in identical twins.

This clonotype was sampled from a young woman in good health. The V and J genes are TRBV9 and TRBJ2-3; D may be TRBD2 (7 bases). The specimen was PBMCs. The CDR3 protein is CASTIGGAADTQYF. CDR3 coding DNA: TGTGCCAGCACGATAGGGGGGGCCGCAGATACGCAGTATTTT.